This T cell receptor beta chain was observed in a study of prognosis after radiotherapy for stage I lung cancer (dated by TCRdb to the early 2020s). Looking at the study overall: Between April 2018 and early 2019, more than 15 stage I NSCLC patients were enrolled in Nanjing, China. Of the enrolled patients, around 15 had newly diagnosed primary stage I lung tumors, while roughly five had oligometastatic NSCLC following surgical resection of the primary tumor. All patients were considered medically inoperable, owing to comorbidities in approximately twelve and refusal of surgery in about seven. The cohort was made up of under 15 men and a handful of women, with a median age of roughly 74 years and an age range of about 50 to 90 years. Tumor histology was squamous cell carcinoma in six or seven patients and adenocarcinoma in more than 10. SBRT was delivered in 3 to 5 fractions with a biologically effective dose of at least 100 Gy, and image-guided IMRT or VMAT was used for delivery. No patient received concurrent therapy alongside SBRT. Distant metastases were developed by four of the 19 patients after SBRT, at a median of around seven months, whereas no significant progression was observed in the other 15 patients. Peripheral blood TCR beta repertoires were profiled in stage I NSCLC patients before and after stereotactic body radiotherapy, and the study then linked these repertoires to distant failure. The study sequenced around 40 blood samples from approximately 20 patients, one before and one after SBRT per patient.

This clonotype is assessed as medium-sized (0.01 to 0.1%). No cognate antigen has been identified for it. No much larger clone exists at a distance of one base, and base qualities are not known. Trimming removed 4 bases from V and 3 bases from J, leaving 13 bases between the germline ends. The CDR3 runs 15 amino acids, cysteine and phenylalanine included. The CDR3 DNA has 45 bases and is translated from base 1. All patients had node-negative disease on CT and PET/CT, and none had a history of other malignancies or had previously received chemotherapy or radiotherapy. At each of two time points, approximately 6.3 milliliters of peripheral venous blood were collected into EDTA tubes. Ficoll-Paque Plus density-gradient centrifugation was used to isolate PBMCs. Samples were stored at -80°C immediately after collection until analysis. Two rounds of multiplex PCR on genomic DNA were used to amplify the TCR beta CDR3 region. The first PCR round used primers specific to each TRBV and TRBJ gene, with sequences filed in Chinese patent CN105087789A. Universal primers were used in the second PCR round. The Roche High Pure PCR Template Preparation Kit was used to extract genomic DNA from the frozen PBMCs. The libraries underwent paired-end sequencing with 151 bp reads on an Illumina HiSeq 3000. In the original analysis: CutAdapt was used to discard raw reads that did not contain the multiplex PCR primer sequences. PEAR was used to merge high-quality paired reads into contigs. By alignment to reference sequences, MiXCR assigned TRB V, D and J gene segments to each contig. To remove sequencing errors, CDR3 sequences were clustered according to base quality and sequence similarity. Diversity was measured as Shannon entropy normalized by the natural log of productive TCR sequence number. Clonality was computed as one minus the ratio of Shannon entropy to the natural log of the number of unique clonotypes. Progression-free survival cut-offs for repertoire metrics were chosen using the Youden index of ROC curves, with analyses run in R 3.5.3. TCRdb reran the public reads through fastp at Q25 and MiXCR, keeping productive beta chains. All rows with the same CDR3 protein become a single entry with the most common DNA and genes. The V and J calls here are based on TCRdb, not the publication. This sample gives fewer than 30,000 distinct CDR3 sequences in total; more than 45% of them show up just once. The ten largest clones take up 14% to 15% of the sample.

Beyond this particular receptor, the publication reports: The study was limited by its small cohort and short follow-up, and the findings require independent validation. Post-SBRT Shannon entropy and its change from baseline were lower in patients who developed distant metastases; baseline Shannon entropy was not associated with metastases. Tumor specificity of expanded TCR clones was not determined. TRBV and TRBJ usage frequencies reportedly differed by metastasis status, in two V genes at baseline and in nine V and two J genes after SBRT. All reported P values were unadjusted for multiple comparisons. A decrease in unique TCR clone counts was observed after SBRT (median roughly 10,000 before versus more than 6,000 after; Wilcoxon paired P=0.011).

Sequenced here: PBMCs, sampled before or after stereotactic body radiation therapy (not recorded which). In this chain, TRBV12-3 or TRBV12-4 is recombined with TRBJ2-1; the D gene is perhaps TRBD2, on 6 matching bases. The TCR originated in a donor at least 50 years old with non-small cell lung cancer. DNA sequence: TGTGCCAGCAGTTCCTATTGGGGGGTCTACAATGAGCAGTTCTTC. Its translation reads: CASSSYWGVYNEQFF.